Below, 30 T cell receptor beta chains from the same sample are listed, as sequenced in a study of blood T cell repertoires in COVID-19. This table comes from immunoSEQ multiplex PCR, and its TCRdb copy is limited to in-frame clones, with some not included. Of around 150,000 clones in the sample, 70% to 80% were seen once. The specimen was peripheral blood. Source of these receptors: a man aged 55 to 69 who had recovered from COVID-19.

This clone showed up just once. This chain uses TRBV5-6 with TRBJ2-1; 8 bases line up with TRBD2. This CDR3 spans 16 amino acids. Germline CDR1 reads SGHDT; CDR2 reads YYEEEE. Germline trimming cut 2 bases from V and 7 bases from J; bases unmatched to any gene: 11. CDR3 amino acids: CASSFIAGNLMNEQFF. The CDR3 nucleotides read TGTGCCAGCAGCTTTATAGCGGGAAACCTGATGAATGAGCAGTTCTTC. The whole variable domain, remainder taken from reference TRBV5-6 and TRBJ2-1, is DAGVTQSPTHLIKTRGQQVTLRCSPKSGHDTVSWYQQALGQGPQFIFQYYEEEERQRGNFPDRFSGHQFPNYSSELNVNALLLGDSALYLCASSFIAGNLMNEQFFGPGTRLTVL.

The chain links TRBV11-2 to TRBJ2-3, with D tentatively TRBD2 (6 bases). Germline V lookup: CDR1 SGHAT, CDR2 FQNNGV. Trimming took 1 base from V and 0 from J, leaving 8 bases between them. The CDR3 contains 15 residues. CDR3 sequence (DNA): TGTGCCAGCAGCTTAGCGGGGACTAGCACAGATACGCAGTATTTT. Its translation: CASSLAGTSTDTQYF. Full variable domain (missing parts from reference TRBV11-2 and TRBJ2-3): EAGVAQSPRYKIIEKRQSVAFWCNPISGHATLYWYQQILGQGPKLLIQFQNNGVVDDSQLPKDRFSAERLKGVDSTLKIQPAKLEDSAVYLCASSLAGTSTDTQYFGPGTRLTVL.

The chain combines TRBV15 with TRBJ1-3; TRBD1 might be the D (5 bases). Trimming left V 4 bases short and J 2 bases short, with 18 bases between. CDR1 is LNHNV, CDR2 YYDKDF, per germline (reference sequence). The CDR3 has 17 residues. The CDR3: CATSKVGQGTAGNTIYF. As DNA, the CDR3 is TGTGCCACCAGCAAAGTGGGGCAGGGTACTGCTGGAAACACCATATATTTT.

This chain connects TRBV9 to TRBJ1-1; D is unresolved. With 2 bases removed from V and 0 bases from J, the gap between germline ends came to 8 bases. Germline CDR1 reads SGDLS; CDR2 reads YYNGEE. CDR3 length: 14 residues. The CDR3 region is CASSVDGMNTEAFF. CDR3 in DNA: TGTGCCAGCAGCGTGGACGGGATGAACACTGAAGCTTTCTTT.

The chain uses TRBV10-3 and TRBJ2-3; 7 bases are shared with TRBD1. The CDR3 sequence is 13 residues long. CDR1 is ENHRY and CDR2 is SYGVKD in the germline V gene. V lost 10 bases and J lost 5; bases outside the gene matches: 9. The DNA of the CDR3 is TGTGCCAGCCTCCAGGGGGACGGAGATACGCAGTATTTT. Protein product: CASLQGDGDTQYF.

The sample holds one count of this clone. This CDR3 is also generated by other DNA sequences in the sample. V gene TRBV7-2 combines with J gene TRBJ2-3, with 8 bases identical to TRBD2. The CDR3 has 16 amino acids. V was pared by 2 bases and J by 0 bases, with 4 bases of the junction left unmatched. The germline CDR1 and CDR2 sequences are SGHTA and FQGNSA. DNA of the CDR3: TGTGCCAGCAGCTTAATGCCTAGCGGGAGCACAGATACGCAGTATTTT. Translation: CASSLMPSGSTDTQYF.

This chain links TRBV7-9 with TRBJ1-4, with TRBD1 identical over 9 bases. Germline CDR1 and CDR2: SEHNR and FQNEAQ (reference sequence). The CDR3 extends over 15 amino acids. The trim removed 5 bases at V and 5 bases at J, leaving 6 bases unmatched. The DNA for the CDR3 is TGTGCCAGCAGCCCCCGGGACAGGGACAATGAAAAACTGTTTTTT. Encoded protein: CASSPRDRDNEKLFF.

This rearrangement joins TRBV28 to TRBJ1-2, with D perhaps TRBD1 (6 bases). The germline gives CDR1 MDHEN, CDR2 SYDVKM. This CDR3 spans 14 amino acids. Trimming stripped 3 bases from V and 2 bases from J, with 10 bases between. Here the CDR3 DNA reads TGTGCCAGCAGTTTTGGGACACCCAACTATGGCTACACCTTC. Protein: CASSFGTPNYGYTF.

V gene TRBV9 combines with J gene TRBJ1-3, with TRBD1 identical over 7 bases. This CDR3 is built from 16 residues. The junction had 7 bases not matched to a gene; V was cut back by 4 bases and J by 0 bases. Per germline, CDR1 SGDLS and CDR2 YYNGEE. Here the CDR3 DNA reads TGTGCCAGCAGCACCTCGACAGGGCTCTCTGGAAACACCATATATTTT. Its protein is CASSTSTGLSGNTIYF.

The genes are TRBV5-1 and TRBJ2-2; 8 bases fit TRBD1. V shed 1 base, J shed 3 bases, and the junction held 5 bases outside the gene matches. The CDR3 consists of 16 residues. Germline V gene data show CDR1 as SGHRS and CDR2 as YFSETQ. For the CDR3, the DNA is TGCGCCAGCAGCTTGAGTCAGGGGGCGGACACCGGGGAGCTGTTTTTT. It is translated as CASSLSQGADTGELFF.

This clone occurred a few times. The chain joins TRBV7-8 to TRBJ2-1; D is uncertain. Germline V lookup: CDR1 SGHVS, CDR2 FQNEAQ. This CDR3 is built from 14 residues. V lost 3 bases to trimming and J lost 4 bases, with 10 bases between them. The CDR3 sequence is CASSFSRTYNEQFF. The DNA for the CDR3 is TGTGCCAGCAGCTTTAGTCGCACGTACAATGAGCAGTTCTTC.

This rearrangement joins TRBV2 to TRBJ1-1, with 8 bases fitting TRBD1. This CDR3 is 15 amino acids long. V was pared by 7 bases and J by 0 bases, with 7 bases of the junction left unmatched. The germline V gene encodes CDR1 SNHLY and CDR2 FYNNEI. As DNA, the CDR3 is TGTGCCAGCACCCGGGACAGGTACATGAACACTGAAGCTTTCTTT. Its protein product is CASTRDRYMNTEAFF. Full variable domain (rest looked up from reference TRBV2 and TRBJ1-1): EPEVTQTPSHQVTQMGQEVILRCVPISNHLYFYWYRQILGQKVEFLVSFYNNEISEKSEIFDDQFSVERPDGSNFTLKIRSTKLEDSAMYFCASTRDRYMNTEAFFGQGTRLTVV.

The chain employs TRBV13 and TRBJ1-1; 12 nucleotides match TRBD1. Germline V lookup: CDR1 PRHDT, CDR2 FYEKMQ (reference sequence). V shed 6 bases, J shed 6 bases, and the junction held 14 bases outside the gene matches. The CDR3 spans 17 residues. The CDR3, as DNA: TGTGCCAGCAGTCAGCCGGGACAGGGGGCATTTAAGGCTGAAGCTTTCTTT. Translation: CASSQPGQGAFKAEAFF.

The chain uses TRBV6-6 and TRBJ1-2, with 7 bases matching TRBD1. This CDR3 contains 14 residues. Unmatched junction bases numbered 2, after V lost 2 bases and J lost 2 bases. CDR1 and CDR2 (germline): MNHNY, SVGAGI (reference sequence). The CDR3 DNA reads as TGTGCCAGCAGTTACCGACAGGGCAACTATGGCTACACCTTC. Translating gives CASSYRQGNYGYTF.

The V gene is TRBV9, the J gene TRBJ1-6, with D perhaps matching TRBD1 (5 bases). V lost 4 bases and J lost 4, with 12 bases in between. The CDR3 contains 15 residues. The germline V gene encodes CDR1 SGDLS and CDR2 YYNGEE. CDR3 in DNA: TGTGCCAGCAGCTCACCCGGGGGTTATAATTCACCCCTCCACTTT. Residues: CASSSPGGYNSPLHF. Together with reference TRBV9 and TRBJ1-6, the CDR3 gives the full variable domain: DSGVTQTPKHLITATGQRVTLRCSPRSGDLSVYWYQQSLDQGLQFLIQYYNGEERAKGNILERFSAQQFPDLHSELNLSSLELGDSALYFCASSSPGGYNSPLHFGNGTRLTVT.

Only a few counts were recorded for this clone. J is TRBJ2-2 and V is TRBV14; TRBD2 aligns across 10 bases. The CDR3 contains 16 residues. The V gene's germline CDR1 is SGHDN and CDR2 FVKESK. V was clipped by 4 bases and J by 4 bases; unmatched bases: 6. In DNA form, the CDR3 reads TGTGCCAGCAGCCTTCCTAGCGGGAGAGCCACCGGGGAGCTGTTTTTT. Translation: CASSLPSGRATGELFF.

The chain links TRBV9 to TRBJ2-2; D might be TRBD1 (5 bases). V shed 2 bases and J shed 4 bases, with 15 bases lying between them. Germline CDR1 and CDR2: SGDLS and YYNGEE. CDR3 length equals 16 residues. CDR3 sequence: CASSVFSGIGTGELFF. The CDR3 DNA reads TGTGCCAGCAGCGTTTTTTCAGGGATTGGCACCGGGGAGCTGTTTTTT.

There are a few counts of this clone. The chain has TRBV2 and TRBJ2-7, with TRBD2 matching 7 bases. Germline values: CDR1 SNHLY, CDR2 FYNNEI. Trimming at V came to 4 bases and at J to 5 bases, leaving 14 bases not matched to a gene. The CDR3 has 16 amino acids. The CDR3 region has the DNA TGTGCCAGCAGTGGGGCCCTAGGGGCGGGAGACCACGAGCAGTACTTC. It translates to CASSGALGAGDHEQYF.

This chain joins TRBV28 and TRBJ1-1, with D maybe TRBD1 (5 bases). Trimming removed 6 bases from V and 3 bases from J, with 14 bases in between. CDR1 and CDR2 from the germline V gene are MDHEN and SYDVKM. This CDR3 contains 14 residues. This CDR3 reads CASRGGTEYTEAFF. CDR3 DNA: TGTGCCAGCAGGGGGGGGACGGAATACACTGAAGCTTTCTTT.

The chain employs TRBV6-1 and TRBJ1-4; tentative D call: TRBD1 (5 bases). This CDR3 comprises 16 residues. V gave up 2 bases and J gave up 1 base, with 11 bases separating them. Germline values: CDR1 MNHNS, CDR2 SASEGT. Written as DNA, the CDR3 is TGTGCCAGCAGTGAATTTGCGACAGAAACTAATGAAAAACTGTTTTTT. Translated: CASSEFATETNEKLFF.

This clone appeared a few times. CDR3 loop: CASSLGDSTVLQETQYF. The CDR3 bases are TGTGCCAGCAGCTTAGGGGACTCCACCGTCCTTCAAGAGACCCAGTACTTC. The chain couples TRBV7-9 to TRBJ2-5; the D gene is possibly TRBD2 (6 bases). V lost 1 base and J lost 2, with 17 bases in between. Germline CDR1 SEHNR, CDR2 FQNEAQ (reference sequence). CDR3 length: 17 residues. The whole variable domain, filled in from reference TRBV7-9 and TRBJ2-5, reads DTGVSQNPRHKITKRGQNVTFRCDPISEHNRLYWYRQTLGQGPEFLTYFQNEAQLEKSRLLSDRFSAERPKGSFSTLEIQRTEQGDSAMYLCASSLGDSTVLQETQYFGPGTRLLVL.

V usage is TRBV9 and J usage is TRBJ2-3; D gene ambiguous. Looked up from germline, CDR1 is SGDLS and CDR2 is YYNGEE. V lost 4 bases, J lost 6 bases, and 18 bases lay in between. CDR3 length equals 15 residues. CDR3 in DNA: TGTGCCAGCAGCCGGAAAGGTACTAACCCGGATACGCAGTATTTT. The encoded protein is CASSRKGTNPDTQYF. The full variable domain, its missing parts supplied by reference TRBV9 and TRBJ2-3, is DSGVTQTPKHLITATGQRVTLRCSPRSGDLSVYWYQQSLDQGLQFLIQYYNGEERAKGNILERFSAQQFPDLHSELNLSSLELGDSALYFCASSRKGTNPDTQYFGPGTRLTVL.

This clone occurred a few times. The gene calls are TRBV4-1 and TRBJ2-7; a weak D match, TRBD2 (5 bases). Germline CDR1 is MGHRA and CDR2 is YSYEKL. The CDR3 sequence is 15 residues long. Trimming left V 2 bases short and J 7 bases short, with 18 bases between. CDR3 in amino acids: CASSQTATTYGEQYF. The CDR3 nucleotides read TGCGCCAGCAGCCAAACGGCGACTACATACGGGGAGCAGTACTTC.

This clone has more than one count but fewer than ten. The chain carries TRBV6-5 and TRBJ1-3, with 8 bases lining up with TRBD1. CDR1 and CDR2 (germline): MNHEY, SVGAGI. With V trimmed by 2 bases and J by 1 base, 4 bases remained unmatched. CDR3 length: 16 residues. The CDR3 here is CASSYGGQDSGNTIYF. In DNA form, the CDR3 reads TGTGCCAGCAGTTACGGGGGACAGGATTCTGGAAACACCATATATTTT.

The chain joins TRBV30 to TRBJ1-4; 7 positions match TRBD1. After removal of 2 bases from V and 8 bases from J, the junction contained 14 bases not matched to a gene. Per germline, CDR1 GTSNPN and CDR2 SVGIG (reference sequence). The length of the CDR3 is 16 residues. Written as DNA, the CDR3 is TGTGCCTGGAGTTTCTCCTTCGGGACAGCCGTCGAAAAACTGTTTTTT. It codes for CAWSFSFGTAVEKLFF.

This clone was seen once. The genes are TRBV11-2 and TRBJ2-7; D not resolved. The CDR3 is 14 residues long. CDR1 SGHAT and CDR2 FQNNGV come from the germline V gene. Between the trimmed V and J ends, which lost 5 bases and 0 bases, there was a span of 11 bases. The CDR3 DNA is TGTGCCAGCAGCCCGAGAAGTCTCTCCTACGAGCAGTACTTC. It translates to CASSPRSLSYEQYF.

The V call is TRBV6-5, the J call TRBJ2-7; D is undetermined. This CDR3 region has 16 residues. Germline V gene sequence: CDR1 MNHEY, CDR2 SVGAGI. Trimming took off 4 bases at V and 5 bases at J, with 21 bases between the two ends. DNA for the CDR3: TGTGCCAGCAGTTCGCGTAACCGAGCTCCCTATGACGAGCAGTACTTC. Its protein is CASSSRNRAPYDEQYF.

This chain uses TRBV19 with TRBJ2-3; 8 nucleotides line up with TRBD2. With V trimmed by 6 bases and J by 3 bases, 11 bases remained unmatched. The CDR3 length is 16 residues. Germline-derived CDR1 and CDR2 are LNHDA and SQIVND (reference sequence). The CDR3 DNA follows: TGTGCCAGTAGGTCTCTGGCGGGGGGCCAGACAGATACGCAGTATTTT. This gives the protein CASRSLAGGQTDTQYF. The full variable domain, its missing parts supplied by reference TRBV19 and TRBJ2-3, is DGGITQSPKYLFRKEGQNVTLSCEQNLNHDAMYWYRQDPGQGLRLIYYSQIVNDFQKGDIAEGYSVSREKKESFPLTVTSAQKNPTAFYLCASRSLAGGQTDTQYFGPGTRLTVL.

This chain links TRBV4-3 with TRBJ2-2; weak D call: TRBD2 (6 bases). CDR1 is LGHNA and CDR2 is YSLEER in the germline V gene. This CDR3 is built from 13 residues. Trimming left V 9 bases short and J 0 bases short, with 8 bases between. The CDR3 region has the DNA TGCGCCAGTGGGACTGCGAACACCGGGGAGCTGTTTTTT. Translation: CASGTANTGELFF.

This clone showed up just a few times. J is TRBJ2-7 and V is TRBV5-1; weak D call: TRBD1 (6 bases). V lost 4 bases, J lost 3 bases, and 14 bases lay in between. The germline V gene encodes CDR1 SGHRS and CDR2 YFSETQ. The CDR3 is 14 amino acids. The CDR3 region is CASSLIQGNYEQYF. The CDR3 DNA reads as TGCGCCAGCAGCCTCATACAGGGAAACTACGAGCAGTACTTC.